The source of this T cell receptor (beta chain) is a study of regulatory T cells in long-lasting Graves disease. Study conclusions and caveats: No thyroid tissue was studied; the work used peripheral blood only.

Specified time point: newly diagnosed GD, antithyroid drugs for less than 3 months. The TCR library was prepared using RNA isolated from PBMCs. Researchers made TCR beta libraries by using iRepertoire HTBI primers and running Arm-PCR on CDR3 regions. TCRdb called the multiplex PCR reads again in MiXCR, with one record for every CDR3 protein. The profile shows some 460,000 distinct CDR3 sequences, about 17% of them singletons. As for this clonotype: The target antigen is unknown.

These data were also filed under a second study, of T cells in Graves' hyperthyroidism and ophthalmopathy.

The sequence was obtained from a man aged 40-49 years with Graves disease. The sequenced sample was peripheral blood mononuclear cells (PBMCs), obtained at new diagnosis, from a patient treated with antithyroid drugs.

CDR3 DNA sequence: TGTGCCATCAGCGGCCGGACAGGGGGCTACGAGCAGTACTTC. Its translation: CAISGRTGGYEQYF. The gene calls are TRBV10-3 and TRBJ2-7; 10 nucleotides line up with TRBD1. Germline V gives CDR1 ENHRY, CDR2 SYGVKD. CDR3 length: 14 amino acids. V trimming: 6 bases; J trimming: 3 bases; junction bases outside the gene matches: 5.